Listed here is a single T cell receptor beta chain. CDR1 and CDR2 (germline): MNHEY, SVGAGI. Trimming pared 7 bases from V and 0 bases from J, leaving 12 bases between. This CDR3 region has 14 residues. This record belongs to a study of blood T cell repertoires in COVID-19. Authors' methods: Nucleated cell counts were estimated from reference gene primer amplification. TCRdb keeps only in-frame clones here, not all; method: immunoSEQ multiplex PCR. The D gene and trimming were derived from the DNA, and the V and J assignments and clone size from that table. The table has some 180,000 clones, approximately 80% seen once; the top ten hold roughly 8.6%.

The clonotype was recovered from a woman in her forties or fifties with active or convalescent COVID-19. The chain has TRBV6-5 and TRBJ1-1, with unresolved D. Sequencing used peripheral blood. The chain's CDR3 is CASKKNSMNTEAFF. CDR3 nucleotide sequence: TGTGCCAGCAAAAAAAATAGCATGAACACTGAAGCTTTCTTT.